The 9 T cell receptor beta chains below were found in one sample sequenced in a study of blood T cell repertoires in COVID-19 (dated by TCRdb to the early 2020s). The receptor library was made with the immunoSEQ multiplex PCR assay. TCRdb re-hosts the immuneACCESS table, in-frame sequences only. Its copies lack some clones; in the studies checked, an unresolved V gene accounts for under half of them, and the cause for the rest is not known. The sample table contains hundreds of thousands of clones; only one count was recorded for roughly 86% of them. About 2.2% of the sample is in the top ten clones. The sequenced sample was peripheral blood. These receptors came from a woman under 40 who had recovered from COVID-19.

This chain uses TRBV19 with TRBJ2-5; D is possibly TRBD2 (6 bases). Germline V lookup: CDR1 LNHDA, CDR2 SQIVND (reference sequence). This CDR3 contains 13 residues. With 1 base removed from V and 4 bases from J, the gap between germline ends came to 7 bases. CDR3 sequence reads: CASSIVGGETQYF. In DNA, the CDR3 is TGTGCCAGTAGTATAGTGGGGGGAGAGACCCAGTACTTC.

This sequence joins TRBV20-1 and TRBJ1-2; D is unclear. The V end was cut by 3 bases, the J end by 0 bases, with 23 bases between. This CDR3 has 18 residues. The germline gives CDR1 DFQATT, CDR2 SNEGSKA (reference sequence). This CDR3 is CSASLVRETALPNYGYTF. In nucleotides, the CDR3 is TGCAGTGCTAGTCTCGTGAGGGAAACGGCCCTCCCTAACTATGGCTACACCTTC.

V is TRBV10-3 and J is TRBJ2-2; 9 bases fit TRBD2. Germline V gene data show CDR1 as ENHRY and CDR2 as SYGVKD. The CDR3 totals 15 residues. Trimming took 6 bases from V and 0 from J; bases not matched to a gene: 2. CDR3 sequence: CAISPSGTNTGELFF. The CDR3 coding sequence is TGTGCCATCAGCCCTAGCGGGACGAACACCGGGGAGCTGTTTTTT.

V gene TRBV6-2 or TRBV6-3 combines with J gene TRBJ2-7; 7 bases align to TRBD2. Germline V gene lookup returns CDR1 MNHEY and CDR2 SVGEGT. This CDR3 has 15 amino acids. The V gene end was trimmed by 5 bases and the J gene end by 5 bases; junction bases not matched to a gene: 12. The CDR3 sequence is CASSRSSGAFNEQYF. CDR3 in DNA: TGTGCCAGCAGTCGTTCTAGCGGAGCCTTCAACGAGCAGTACTTC.

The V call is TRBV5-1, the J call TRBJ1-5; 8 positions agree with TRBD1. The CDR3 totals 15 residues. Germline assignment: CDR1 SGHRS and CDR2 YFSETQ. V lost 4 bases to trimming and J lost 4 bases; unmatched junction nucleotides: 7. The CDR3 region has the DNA TGCGCCAGCAGCGGAGGGACAGGCCCAAATCAGCCCCAGCATTTT. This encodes CASSGGTGPNQPQHF.

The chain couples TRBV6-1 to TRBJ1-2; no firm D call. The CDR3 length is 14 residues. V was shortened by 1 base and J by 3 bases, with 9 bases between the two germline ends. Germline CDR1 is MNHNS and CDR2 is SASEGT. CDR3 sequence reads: CASSEGGNHYGYTF. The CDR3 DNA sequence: TGTGCCAGCAGTGAAGGAGGCAACCACTATGGCTACACCTTC.

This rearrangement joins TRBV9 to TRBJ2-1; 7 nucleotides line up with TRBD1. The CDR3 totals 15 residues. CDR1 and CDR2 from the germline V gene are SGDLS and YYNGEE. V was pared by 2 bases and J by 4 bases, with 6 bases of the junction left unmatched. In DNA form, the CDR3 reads TGTGCCAGCAGCGTGGACAGGTACCTTTACAATGAGCAGTTCTTC. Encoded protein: CASSVDRYLYNEQFF.

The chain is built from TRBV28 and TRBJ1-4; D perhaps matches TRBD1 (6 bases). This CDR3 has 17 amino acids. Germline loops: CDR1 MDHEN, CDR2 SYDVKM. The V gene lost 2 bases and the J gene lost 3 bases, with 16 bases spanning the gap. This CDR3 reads CASSLPRGAVSNEKLFF. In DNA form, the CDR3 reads TGTGCCAGCAGTTTACCCAGGGGAGCAGTATCTAATGAAAAACTGTTTTTT.

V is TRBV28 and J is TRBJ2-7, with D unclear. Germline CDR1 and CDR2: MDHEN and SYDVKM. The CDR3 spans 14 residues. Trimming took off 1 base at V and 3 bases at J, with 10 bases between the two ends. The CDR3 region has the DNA TGTGCCAGCAGTTTATACAGCTTAAGCTACGAGCAGTACTTC. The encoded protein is CASSLYSLSYEQYF.